This paragraph reports one T cell receptor (beta chain). The length of the CDR3 is 15 residues. Trimming took 4 bases from V and 3 from J; bases not matched to a gene: 6. Looked up from germline, CDR1 is LGHNA and CDR2 is YSLEER. Profiling relied on immunoSEQ multiplex PCR, and the TCRdb table lists in-frame clones only, not all of them. The profile shows about 180,000 clones, 85% to 90% of them singletons. These data are taken from a study of T cell responses to AZD1222 COVID-19 vaccine. This chain uses TRBV4-3 with TRBJ1-5; 7 bases align to TRBD1. The specimen was peripheral blood, collected 28 days after the second dose of the MenACWY control vaccine. The clonotype comes from an adult who received the MenACWY meningococcal vaccine as a control. The CDR3 DNA reads TGCGCCAGCAGCCTCACTACAGGGGACAATCAGCCCCAGCATTTT. Translated: CASSLTTGDNQPQHF.